These T cell receptor beta chains were read from a single sample in a study of cytomegalovirus exposure and HLA in healthy donors. Sequencing was performed with immunoSEQ multiplex PCR; in TCRdb, only in-frame clones are kept and a portion is missing. The repertoire holds around 120,000 clones, 80% seen once, with about 0.94% in the top ten. The sequenced sample was PBMCs. These receptors came from a human donor in good health. CDR3s include the opening cysteine and the closing phenylalanine or tryptophan. D genes are given only for firm matches. Size tells how often a clone was seen (once, few, many) or the class of an expanded clone, and some rows leave it out.

v_call: TRBV18; j_call: TRBJ2-7; d_call: -; clone_size: few; cdr3_nt: TGTGCCAGCTCACCCCCCGGGGGTAGCGAGCAGTACTTC; cdr3_aa: CASSPPGGSEQYF
v_call: TRBV20-1; j_call: TRBJ1-2; d_call: -; clone_size: -; cdr3_nt: TGCAGTGCCAGTACCCCTCCTGGCTACACCTTC; cdr3_aa: CSASTPPGYTF
v_call: TRBV5-1; j_call: TRBJ2-1; d_call: -; clone_size: -; cdr3_nt: TGCGCCAGCAGCACGGACAGTTACAATGAGCAGTTCTTC; cdr3_aa: CASSTDSYNEQFF
v_call: TRBV29-1; j_call: TRBJ1-1; d_call: -; clone_size: -; cdr3_nt: TGCAGCGTTGAAGGGGGCACGAGGACTGAAGCTTTCTTT; cdr3_aa: CSVEGGTRTEAFF
v_call: TRBV19; j_call: TRBJ1-4; d_call: -; clone_size: -; cdr3_nt: TGTGCCAGTAGTATAGGGCAGAATGAAAAACTGTTTTTT; cdr3_aa: CASSIGQNEKLFF
v_call: TRBV5-4; j_call: TRBJ2-3; d_call: -; clone_size: -; cdr3_nt: TGTGCCAGCAGCTTTGGGGGGGCCTTCTCGGATACGCAGTATTTT; cdr3_aa: CASSFGGAFSDTQYF
v_call: TRBV28; j_call: TRBJ2-7; d_call: -; clone_size: -; cdr3_nt: TGTGCCAGCAGTTTATGGGGGACTGCCTCCTACGAGCAGTACTTC; cdr3_aa: CASSLWGTASYEQYF
v_call: TRBV6-5; j_call: TRBJ2-7; d_call: TRBD2; clone_size: -; cdr3_nt: TGTGCCAGTACTACGACGGGAGGTGGGGAGCAGTACTTC; cdr3_aa: CASTTTGGGEQYF
v_call: TRBV7-8; j_call: TRBJ1-2; d_call: -; clone_size: -; cdr3_nt: TGTGCCAGCAGCTTTCTTTCCATTGGCAGGGGCTATGGCTACACCTTC; cdr3_aa: CASSFLSIGRGYGYTF
v_call: TRBV5-1; j_call: TRBJ1-2; d_call: TRBD1; clone_size: -; cdr3_nt: TGCGCCAGCAGCCTTCTGACAGGGGAAAACTATGGCTACACCTTC; cdr3_aa: CASSLLTGENYGYTF
v_call: TRBV27; j_call: TRBJ2-1; d_call: TRBD2; clone_size: -; cdr3_nt: TGTGCCAGCAGTTCCCCCACTAGCGCTCCCTACAATGAGCAGTTCTTC; cdr3_aa: CASSSPTSAPYNEQFF
v_call: TRBV10-3; j_call: TRBJ2-5; d_call: -; clone_size: -; cdr3_nt: TGTGCCAGCAGGCGGGGACACCAAGAGACCCAGTACTTC; cdr3_aa: CASRRGHQETQYF
v_call: TRBV7-8; j_call: TRBJ2-5; d_call: -; clone_size: -; cdr3_nt: TGTGCCAGCAGCTCCGCCTCTAGACAGTACTTC; cdr3_aa: CASSSASRQYF
v_call: TRBV5-5; j_call: TRBJ2-5; d_call: TRBD2; clone_size: -; cdr3_nt: TGTGCCAGCAGCGAGACTAGCGGTAAAGAGACCCAGTACTTC; cdr3_aa: CASSETSGKETQYF
v_call: TRBV11-2; j_call: TRBJ2-7; d_call: TRBD2; clone_size: -; cdr3_nt: TGTGCCAGCAGCTTAGTCCCGGGGGGGGCCTACGAGCAGTACTTC; cdr3_aa: CASSLVPGGAYEQYF
v_call: TRBV4-2; j_call: TRBJ2-5; d_call: -; clone_size: -; cdr3_nt: TGTGCCAGCAGCCAAGGAGGGGAGACCCAGTACTTC; cdr3_aa: CASSQGGETQYF
v_call: TRBV9; j_call: TRBJ1-1; d_call: -; clone_size: -; cdr3_nt: TGTGCCAGCAGTAGAGCAGGGTACACTGAAGCTTTCTTT; cdr3_aa: CASSRAGYTEAFF
v_call: TRBV28; j_call: TRBJ1-2; d_call: -; clone_size: -; cdr3_nt: TGTGCCAGCAGTTTATTACAGCTACCGAATGGCTACACCTTC; cdr3_aa: CASSLLQLPNGYTF
v_call: TRBV7-8; j_call: TRBJ2-7; d_call: TRBD1; clone_size: -; cdr3_nt: TGTGCCAGCAGCTTAGTCGAAGGGACAGCTACCTACGAGCAGTACTTC; cdr3_aa: CASSLVEGTATYEQYF
v_call: TRBV7-8; j_call: TRBJ2-7; d_call: -; clone_size: -; cdr3_nt: TGTGCCAGCAGCTTATCTAGCTCATCCGAGCAGTACTTC; cdr3_aa: CASSLSSSSEQYF
v_call: TRBV6-6; j_call: TRBJ1-2; d_call: -; clone_size: -; cdr3_nt: TGTGCCAGCAGTTACGACAGCTATGGCTACACCTTC; cdr3_aa: CASSYDSYGYTF
v_call: TRBV7-8; j_call: TRBJ2-7; d_call: -; clone_size: -; cdr3_nt: TGTGCCAGCAGCTTAGCGCGGTTACGAAGCTACGAGCAGTACTTC; cdr3_aa: CASSLARLRSYEQYF
v_call: TRBV5-4; j_call: TRBJ2-3; d_call: -; clone_size: -; cdr3_nt: TGTGCCAGCAGCTTAAAGCTGTCGGGGAGAGACACAGATACGCAGTATTTT; cdr3_aa: CASSLKLSGRDTDTQYF
v_call: TRBV20-1; j_call: TRBJ2-5; d_call: -; clone_size: -; cdr3_nt: TGCAGTGCGGACAGACAAGAGACCCAGTACTTC; cdr3_aa: CSADRQETQYF
v_call: TRBV28; j_call: TRBJ2-1; d_call: -; clone_size: few; cdr3_nt: TGTGCCAGCAGTCCACCCCTTGGAGGGAGCTCCTACAATGAGCAGTTCTTC; cdr3_aa: CASSPPLGGSSYNEQFF
v_call: TRBV5-1; j_call: TRBJ2-1; d_call: -; clone_size: few; cdr3_nt: TGCGCCAGCAGCTTTAAGCCGGGTACGAGCCACTACAATGAGCAGTTCTTC; cdr3_aa: CASSFKPGTSHYNEQFF
v_call: TRBV5-1; j_call: TRBJ2-7; d_call: -; clone_size: -; cdr3_nt: TGTGCCAGCAGCGCGTCCTCCTACGAGCAGTACTTC; cdr3_aa: CASSASSYEQYF
v_call: TRBV6-5; j_call: TRBJ2-1; d_call: -; clone_size: -; cdr3_nt: TGTGCCAGCAGCGACCTCAAGGCCGGGTATGAGCAGTTCTTC; cdr3_aa: CASSDLKAGYEQFF
v_call: TRBV28; j_call: TRBJ1-4; d_call: -; clone_size: once; cdr3_nt: TGTGCCAGCAGCAAGTGGGGGGGAGCCACCATTGCAACTAATGAAAAACTGTTTTTT; cdr3_aa: CASSKWGGATIATNEKLFF
v_call: TRBV6-5; j_call: TRBJ1-1; d_call: -; clone_size: -; cdr3_nt: TGTGCCAGCAGTGGGGGGACTGAAGCTTTCTTT; cdr3_aa: CASSGGTEAFF
v_call: TRBV27; j_call: TRBJ2-3; d_call: TRBD2; clone_size: -; cdr3_nt: TGTGCCAGCAGGGAAGGCGGGGGGGTCACAGATACGCAGTATTTT; cdr3_aa: CASREGGGVTDTQYF
v_call: TRBV7-2; j_call: TRBJ2-1; d_call: TRBD2; clone_size: -; cdr3_nt: TGTGCCAGCAGCATAGCGGTAGCGGGGTACAATGAGCAGTTCTTC; cdr3_aa: CASSIAVAGYNEQFF
v_call: TRBV28; j_call: TRBJ1-5; d_call: -; clone_size: -; cdr3_nt: TGTGCCAGCAGTTTGATATGGTCTCCACGTCGACAGGTGCTCCAGCCCCAGCATTTT; cdr3_aa: CASSLIWSPRRQVLQPQHF
v_call: TRBV5-1; j_call: TRBJ1-5; d_call: -; clone_size: -; cdr3_nt: TGTGCCAGCAGCTTGAGAAGCACTCAGCCCCAGCATTTT; cdr3_aa: CASSLRSTQPQHF
v_call: TRBV11-2; j_call: TRBJ1-2; d_call: -; clone_size: -; cdr3_nt: TGTGCCAGCAACCCTACGCGTGACTATGGCTACACCTTC; cdr3_aa: CASNPTRDYGYTF